One T cell receptor beta chain is described in this entry. It lacks a known antigen. It has no much larger one-base neighbor in the sample; base qualities were not kept. From cysteine to phenylalanine, the CDR3 is 16 amino acids long. Only CDR3 DNA is held: 48 bases, read in frame from base 1. CDR1 and CDR2 are read off the germline V gene (reference sequence) as LNHDA and SQIVND. The V end loses 11 bases and the J end loses 0 bases, and a stretch of 22 bases separates them. The data are from a study of T cells in pancreatic ductal adenocarcinoma (dated by TCRdb to about 2017). The study in broad terms: Surgically resected pancreatic ductal adenocarcinoma specimens were analyzed for the quantity, spatial distribution, and characteristics of both suppressive cells and tumor-infiltrating CD8+ T cells, an effort aimed at clarifying the adaptive T-cell response occurring naturally.

TCR beta CDR3 regions were amplified from genomic DNA using the immunoSEQ hsTCRB kit. An Illumina HiSeq system was used for high-throughput TRB CDR3 sequencing. In the paper's pipeline: The immunoSEQ software was used to analyze the sequencing reads, and any nonproductive sequences containing premature stops or frame-shifts were left out. Repertoire clonality was computed as one minus Shannon entropy normalized by log2 of the number of unique productive sequences. As stored in TCRdb, this immuneACCESS dataset retains in-frame rearrangements with V and J assigned. A fraction of the clones does not appear; measured against another copy, unresolved V genes explain less than half of the discrepancy, and the remainder lacks a known reason. V and J calls and clone size are those listed in that table; D and trimming were worked out from the DNA. Across this sample there are 100,000 or so clones, with 90% to 95% seen only once. Roughly 3.1% of the sample is held by the ten biggest clonotypes.

Summary of the overall study and its limitations: T-cell clonality showed no significant difference between tumor and blood, with a mean clonality of around 0.11 in tumors and around 0.067 in blood. Comparisons of clonality between tumor and blood may be biased toward lower diversity because tumors are enriched in CD45RO+ effector T cells rather than naive T cells. More total productive templates and around 8-fold more unique clonotypes were found in blood samples than in tumor samples. Because most pancreatic cancer patients present with inoperable disease, the resected cohort was biased toward the minority with early-stage disease.

The pancreatic ductal adenocarcinoma patients who were selected had gone through surgery without receiving any neoadjuvant therapy. Peripheral blood was collected in heparin tubes, and PBMCs were then isolated from the blood with a histopaque density gradient and cryopreserved in about 10% DMSO. Genomic DNA was extracted from six or seven PBMC and about 10 flash-frozen tumor specimens using the DNeasy Blood and Tissue Kit with Proteinase K and RNase treatment. The specimen was PBMCs. This clonotype was obtained from a human donor with pancreatic ductal adenocarcinoma. The chain is assembled from TRBV19 and TRBJ1-1, and the D gene may be TRBD1, 6 bases matching. CDR3 protein: CAPRTDRNVMNTEAFF. At the DNA level, the sequence is TGTGCCCCTAGGACAGACCGCAATGTAATGAACACTGAAGCTTTCTTT.